Below, 26 T cell receptor beta chains from the same sample are listed, as sequenced in a study of T cell clonality in common variable immunodeficiency (dated by TCRdb to between 2014 and 2017). Summary of the overall study and its limitations: Reportedly, TCRbeta sequences from CVID had fewer deletions and N-nucleotide insertions, and highly modified clones with 13 or more V deletions were absent from CVID.

The library relied on the immunoSEQ multiplex PCR assay. In TCRdb, the immuneACCESS table is reduced to in-frame sequences with V and J assigned. These tables do not hold every clone; where another copy was compared, an unresolved V gene accounts for under half, and the others remain unexplained. The sample table includes about 15,000 clones. The ten most abundant clones make up around 4.7% of the sample. Their specific antigens are unknown. Sequencing was carried out using peripheral blood mononuclear cells. These receptor sequences come from a human donor with common variable immunodeficiency.

Judged by frequency, this clone is medium-sized (0.01 to 0.1%). From the germline J gene comes the end of the CDR3, since the read stops 3 residues before it. The chain carries TRBV7-3 and TRBJ2-2; 11 bases map to TRBD2. There are 17 residues in the CDR3. Germline CDR1 is SGHTA and CDR2 is FQGTGA. V gave up 2 bases and J gave up 1 base; unmatched junction bases: 3. The CDR3 sequence: CASSLEGLAVNTGELFF. The covered CDR3 bases are TGTGCCAGCAGCTTAGAGGGACTAGCGGTGAACACCGGGGAG.

A remark on this clone: With the read ending 3 residues before the CDR3 end, the germline J gene is used to fill in that end. This chain joins TRBV7-2 and TRBJ1-4; TRBD1 matches at 7 bases. V trimming: 5 bases; J trimming: 4 bases; junction bases outside the gene matches: 4. This CDR3 has 14 residues. The V gene's germline CDR1 is SGHTA and CDR2 FQGNSA. This CDR3 reads CASSGTVGNEKLFF. The sequenced part of the CDR3 DNA is TGTGCCAGCAGCGGGACAGTGGGTAATGAAAAA.

CDR3: CASSFWDRINYGYTF. The sequenced CDR3 bases are TGTGCCAGCAGCTTTTGGGACAGAATTAACTATGGC. V gene TRBV7-2 combines with J gene TRBJ1-2; TRBD1 agrees at 7 bases. The read terminates 3 residues ahead of where the CDR3 ends, so the germline J gene completes it. Looked up from germline, CDR1 is SGHTA and CDR2 is FQGNSA. This CDR3 comprises 15 residues. Germline trimming cut 3 bases from V and 1 base from J; bases unmatched to any gene: 5.

In the case of this clone: The CDR3 end lies 3 residues beyond the end of the read and is filled in from the germline J gene. The genes are TRBV30 and TRBJ1-2; D possibly corresponds to TRBD1 (6 bases). Germline CDR1 GTSNPN, CDR2 SVGIG (reference sequence). Between the trimmed V and J ends, which lost 8 bases and 3 bases, there was a span of 22 bases. This CDR3 is built from 15 residues. The CDR3 spells CAGRGPLLGDYGYTF. CDR3 DNA, as far as it was read: TGTGCCGGCAGGGGCCCTCTCCTCGGGGACTATGGC.

As to this clone: The read stops 3 residues short of the end of the CDR3; the missing end is completed from the germline J gene. This chain links TRBV19 with TRBJ1-1; possibly TRBD1 for D (5 bases). V dropped 8 bases and J dropped 1 base, with 17 bases sitting between them. The CDR3 contains 15 residues. The V gene's germline CDR1 is LNHDA and CDR2 SQIVND (reference sequence). The CDR3 protein is CASFFGGTANTEAFF. Partial CDR3 DNA: TGTGCCAGTTTTTTTGGGGGGACGGCGAACACTGAA.

As for this clone: The CDR3 end is not reached by the read, which stops 3 residues before it; the germline J gene fills it in. The rearrangement joins TRBV18 to TRBJ1-1; 7 positions agree with TRBD1. V lost 6 bases to trimming and J lost 1 base; unmatched junction nucleotides: 14. Germline CDR1 reads KGHSH; CDR2 reads LQKENI. The CDR3 length is 17 residues. The CDR3 loop is CASSVMVVRQGNTEAFF. The CDR3 DNA, read in part, is TGTGCCAGCTCCGTCATGGTAGTCCGACAGGGGAACACTGAA.

CDR3 in amino acids: CASRTLNRVVDTEAFF. CDR3 DNA, as far as it was read: TGTGCCAGCAGGACGCTCAACAGGGTCGTGGACACTGAA. The gene calls are TRBV6-2 or TRBV6-3 and TRBJ1-1, with a weak D call TRBD1 (6 bases). Coverage ceases 3 residues before the CDR3 finishes, and the germline J gene fills in the end. V lost 6 bases and J lost 3, with 20 bases in between. CDR1 MNHEY and CDR2 SVGEGT come from the germline V gene. The CDR3 loop spans 16 amino acids.

Worth noting for this clone: The read stops 3 residues short of the end of the CDR3; the missing end is completed from the germline J gene. This rearrangement joins TRBV20-1 to TRBJ2-3; a weak D match, TRBD1 (6 bases). The CDR3 sequence is 14 residues long. Germline-derived CDR1 and CDR2 are DFQATT and SNEGSKA (reference sequence). The germline V and J ends were trimmed by 4 bases and 0 bases, with 11 bases remaining between them. CDR3 DNA, as far as it was read: TGCAGTGCTATTACAGGGTATAGCACAGATACG. Protein: CSAITGYSTDT. The entire CDR3 is CSAITGYSTDTQYF.

A word on this clone: The read is 3 residues too short to cover the CDR3 end, so that end is filled in from the germline J gene. This sequence joins TRBV7-2 and TRBJ2-7; 9 bases fit TRBD2. This CDR3 contains 15 residues. V was clipped by 1 base and J by 5 bases; unmatched bases: 6. Germline loops: CDR1 SGHTA, CDR2 FQGNSA. This CDR3 is CASSLVGGRAHEQYF. The DNA read from the CDR3 is TGTGCCAGCAGCTTAGTCGGCGGGAGGGCCCACGAG.

Concerning this clone: The read terminates 3 residues before the CDR3 end, so the remaining end is supplied by the germline J gene. The rearrangement joins TRBV18 to TRBJ1-1; D not certain. In germline, CDR1 is KGHSH, CDR2 LQKENI. Trimming stripped 3 bases from V and 0 bases from J, with 5 bases between. CDR3 length: 13 amino acids. Incomplete CDR3 DNA: TGTGCCAGCTCACCTGACATGAACACTGAA. It codes for CASSPDMNTE. The CDR3 in its entirety is CASSPDMNTEAFF.

Worth noting for this clone: Read coverage stops 3 residues before the CDR3 terminus; the germline J gene supplies the remainder. The chain couples TRBV23-1 to TRBJ2-7; the D call may be TRBD1 or TRBD2 (6 bases each). TRBV23-1 is an open reading frame, and its role is uncertain. With 0 bases removed from V and 2 bases from J, the gap between germline ends came to 8 bases. CDR3 size: 14 residues. CDR3 residues: CASSQSEGAYEQYF. CDR3 bases read: TGCGCCAGCAGTCAATCGGAGGGGGCCTACGAG.

This clone is medium-sized by frequency. Sequencing ends 3 residues short of the CDR3 end; the germline J gene provides the rest. The chain employs TRBV29-1 and TRBJ2-5; 9 nucleotides agree with TRBD1. The CDR3 runs 15 residues. Germline CDR1 SQVTM, CDR2 ANQGSEA. Losses at the gene ends were 7 bases for V and 5 bases for J; bases not matched to a gene: 14. The CDR3 bases that were read are TGCAGCGCCGACAGGGGGACCGGCCCCGAGGAGACC. Translation: CSADRGTGPEET. The whole CDR3 is CSADRGTGPEETQYF.

Notes on this clone: The sequence runs out 3 residues before the end of the CDR3; the remainder is reconstructed from the germline J gene. The V call is TRBV20-1, the J call TRBJ1-6, with 7 bases that match TRBD1. Unmatched junction bases numbered 12, after V lost 3 bases and J lost 10 bases. CDR3 size: 15 residues. Germline V gene lookup returns CDR1 DFQATT and CDR2 SNEGSKA (reference sequence). CDR3 residues: CSASRAGGIGSPLHF. The sequenced CDR3 bases are TGCAGTGCTAGTCGCGCAGGGGGTATAGGATCACCC.

On this clone itself: The CDR3 end falls 3 residues outside the read, so it is completed with the germline J gene. The chain is built from TRBV2 and TRBJ2-5, with D maybe TRBD2 (6 bases). The ends were cut back, 6 bases at V and 4 bases at J, with 9 bases in the middle. This CDR3 is 12 amino acids long. Looked up from germline, CDR1 is SNHLY and CDR2 is FYNNEI. The part of the CDR3 DNA that was read is TGTGCCAGCAGGTCGGGGGTAGAGACC. Translating it yields CASRSGVET. The complete CDR3 reads CASRSGVETQYF.

As concerns this clone: The sequenced fragment ends 3 residues before the CDR3 boundary, so the rest is inferred from the germline J gene. V and J are TRBV16 and TRBJ2-3, with 7 bases fitting TRBD2. Germline V gene lookup returns CDR1 KGHSY and CDR2 FQNENV. The CDR3 spans 16 residues. The V and J ends lost 8 bases and 2 bases, in that order; junction bases with no gene match: 13. This CDR3 reads CASVVGRESNTDTQYF. Partial CDR3 DNA: TGTGCCAGCGTCGTCGGGCGGGAGTCTAACACAGATACG.

For this clone: The missing CDR3 end, 3 residues past where the read stops, is filled in from the germline J gene. The chain is built from TRBV19 and TRBJ2-5, with 7 bases matching TRBD2. This CDR3 is built from 14 residues. The V segment lost 5 bases and the J segment 5 bases; nucleotides outside the gene matches: 8. Germline CDR1 LNHDA, CDR2 SQIVND (reference sequence). The sequenced part of the CDR3 DNA is TGTGCCAGTAGTGTTACGACTAGCTTGGAGACC. Encoded protein: CASSVTTSLET. The full CDR3 protein reads CASSVTTSLETQYF.

Comment on this clone: The read ends 3 residues before the CDR3 terminus; that terminus is restored from the germline J gene. The chain joins TRBV6-2 or TRBV6-3 to TRBJ1-5; D gene unclear. V lost 7 bases to trimming and J lost 6 bases, with 13 bases between them. Germline CDR1 reads MNHEY; CDR2 reads SVGEGT. CDR3 length: 13 residues. CDR3 bases read: TGTGCCAGCACCAAGTCCGGTTCTCAGCCC. The encoded protein is CASTKSGSQP. The full CDR3 reads CASTKSGSQPQHF.

On this clone: The sequenced fragment ends 3 residues before the CDR3 boundary, so the rest is inferred from the germline J gene. The genes are TRBV3-1 (or the pseudogene TRBV3-2) and TRBJ2-7; D unresolved. The CDR3 has 15 residues. Germline V gives CDR1 LGHDT, CDR2 YNNKEL (reference sequence). V shed 4 bases and J shed 4 bases, with 17 bases lying between them. The DNA read from the CDR3 is TGTGCCAGCAGCCGTCACCTGGATACCAGGTACGAG. Its translation: CASSRHLDTRYE. The full-length CDR3 reads as CASSRHLDTRYEQYF.

Note on this clone: The read ends 3 residues shy of where the CDR3 ends; the end is completed using the germline J gene. The gene calls are TRBV11-3 and TRBJ2-1; D possibly corresponds to TRBD1 (6 bases). The germline V gene encodes CDR1 SGHNT and CDR2 YENEEA. The CDR3 consists of 13 residues. The ends were cut back, 4 bases at V and 6 bases at J, with 10 bases in the middle. This chain's CDR3 is CASSSQGSNEQFF. The CDR3 bases that were read are TGTGCCAGCAGCTCACAGGGATCCAATGAG.

A note on this clone: The read ends 3 residues early relative to the CDR3; the germline J gene fills the gap. The chain is built from TRBV5-1 and TRBJ2-1; D gene uncertain. CDR1 is SGHRS, CDR2 YFSETQ, per germline. Between the trimmed V and J ends, which lost 0 bases and 0 bases, there was a span of 7 bases. This CDR3 has 15 residues. The covered CDR3 bases are TGCGCCAGCAGCTTGGACTCGAGCTCCTACAATGAG. Its protein product is CASSLDSSSYNE. The whole CDR3 protein is CASSLDSSSYNEQFF.

This clone shows up as medium-sized by frequency. This chain's CDR3 is CASSTSSAATNEKLFF. Partial CDR3 DNA: TGTGCCAGTAGTACCTCCTCGGCGGCAACTAATGAAAAA. The chain employs TRBV19 and TRBJ1-4; D remains unclear. Sequencing ends 3 residues short of the CDR3 end; the germline J gene provides the rest. Germline CDR1 LNHDA, CDR2 SQIVND (reference sequence). Trimming removed 4 bases at V and 0 bases at J, with 12 bases between. The CDR3 runs to 16 residues.

On this clone: Read sequence stops 3 residues before the CDR3 end, and the germline J gene provides the missing end. This rearrangement joins TRBV15 to TRBJ2-5; perhaps TRBD1 as D (6 bases). Trimming cost V 5 bases and J 0 bases, with 13 bases left between them. The CDR3 is made up of 15 amino acids. The germline CDR1 and CDR2 sequences are LNHNV and YYDKDF (reference sequence). The CDR3 here is CATSQRTDNQETQYF. The CDR3 bases that were read are TGTGCCACCAGCCAACGGACAGACAACCAAGAGACC. Filled out from reference TRBV15 and TRBJ2-5, the complete variable domain reads DAMVIQNPRYQVTQFGKPVTLSCSQTLNHNVMYWYQQKSSQAPKLLFHYYDKDFNNEADTPDNFQSRRPNTSFCFLDIRSPGLGDTAMYLCATSQRTDNQETQYFGPGTRLLVL.

Worth noting for this clone: From the germline J gene comes the end of the CDR3, since the read stops 3 residues before it. The chain uses TRBV30 and TRBJ2-1; D possibly corresponds to TRBD1 (5 bases). This CDR3 region has 15 residues. Germline CDR1 GTSNPN, CDR2 SVGIG (reference sequence). V was trimmed by 0 bases and J by 0 bases, leaving 9 bases between them. CDR3 bases read: TGTGCCTGGAGTGTACGAACAGGCTCCTACAATGAG. Encoded protein: CAWSVRTGSYNE. The whole CDR3 protein reads CAWSVRTGSYNEQFF.

Comment on this clone: The read gets to within 3 residues of the CDR3 end, and the germline J gene fills in the rest. This chain uses TRBV7-6 with TRBJ2-5; 8 bases are a match to TRBD1. CDR3 size: 14 residues. Germline V gives CDR1 SGHVS, CDR2 FNYEAQ. With 0 bases clipped from V and 4 bases from J, the junction kept 1 base outside the gene matches. CDR3 residues: CASSLAQGVETQYF. The sequenced CDR3 bases are TGTGCCAGCAGCTTAGCACAGGGGGTAGAGACC.

Worth noting for this clone: The sequence runs out 3 residues before the end of the CDR3; the remainder is reconstructed from the germline J gene. This chain joins TRBV2 and TRBJ1-2, with TRBD1 identical over 7 bases. Germline-derived CDR1 and CDR2 are SNHLY and FYNNEI. The CDR3 is 19 residues long. The V and J ends lost 4 bases and 7 bases, in that order; junction bases with no gene match: 24. CDR3 amino acids: CASSAETGHFRGETSGYTF. CDR3 bases read: TGTGCCAGCAGTGCGGAGACAGGGCATTTTAGGGGCGAAACTAGTGGC.

Concerning this clone: The sequenced fragment ends 3 residues before the CDR3 boundary, so the rest is inferred from the germline J gene. V is TRBV19 and J is TRBJ2-5, with D possibly matching TRBD2 (6 bases). V was trimmed by 6 bases and J by 4 bases, leaving 18 bases between them. The CDR3 contains 15 residues. CDR1 is LNHDA, CDR2 SQIVND, per germline (reference sequence). The CDR3 bases that were read are TGTGCCAGTAGATCGCTTGGAGGGGTCAGAGAGACC. Residues: CASRSLGGVRET. In full, the CDR3 is CASRSLGGVRETQYF.